These 21 T cell receptor beta chains came from one sample sequenced in a study of blood T cell repertoires in COVID-19 (TCRdb year 2020). Library preparation was by the immunoSEQ multiplex PCR assay. The source is immuneACCESS, and TCRdb retained only in-frame sequences with V and J called. Part of the clones is not carried over; for the studies checked, unresolved V genes explain less than half of this, and the remainder is unexplained. For this sample the table gives over 300,000 clones, of which roughly nine tenths were detected only once. In total, the top ten clones hold roughly 6.7% of the sample. The sequenced material came from peripheral blood. All receptors come from a young man who had recovered from COVID-19.

The chain links TRBV18 to TRBJ1-2, with no clear D. V was shortened by 2 bases and J by 8 bases, with 9 bases between the two germline ends. This CDR3 comprises 12 residues. CDR1 is KGHSH and CDR2 is LQKENI in the germline V gene. The CDR3 DNA reads TGTGCCAGCTCACCATCCCGAGGGGGCTACACCTTC. Its protein is CASSPSRGGYTF.

This clone was seen just once. The chain recombines TRBV6-1 with TRBJ1-5; D remains ambiguous. From germline, CDR1 is MNHNS and CDR2 SASEGT. The CDR3 sequence is 15 residues long. V lost 1 base and J 0 bases, leaving 7 bases between the germline ends. The DNA for the CDR3 is TGTGCCAGCAGTGAAGACCCCTATAGCAATCAGCCCCAGCATTTT. It translates to CASSEDPYSNQPQHF.

On this clone itself: The junction and the germline gene differ at one end; a read error may be behind it. The rearrangement joins TRBV5-8 to TRBJ2-7; 7 bases map to TRBD2. CDR1 SGHTS and CDR2 YDEGEE come from the germline V gene. This CDR3 has 14 residues. CDR3 amino acids: CASSPGGFSHEQYF. In DNA form, the CDR3 reads TGTGCCAGCAGCCCGGGAGGTTTCTCCCACGAGCAGTACTTC.

This chain links TRBV29-1 with TRBJ1-1; 8 bases match TRBD1. This CDR3 is 14 amino acids long. Looked up from germline, CDR1 is SQVTM and CDR2 is ANQGSEA. V dropped 3 bases and J dropped 1; count of bases not matched to a gene: 4. The CDR3 nucleotides read TGCAGCGTTGACCCGACAGGGGCGAACACTGAAGCTTTCTTT. It is translated as CSVDPTGANTEAFF.

The gene calls are TRBV2 and TRBJ2-1, with a tentative D call TRBD1 (6 bases). This CDR3 is built from 13 residues. Germline assignment: CDR1 SNHLY and CDR2 FYNNEI. The V end lost 8 bases, the J end lost 2 bases, and 10 bases lay between the germline ends. CDR3 nucleotide sequence: TGTGCCAGCGGTAGGGACACCTACAATGAGCAGTTCTTC. Protein: CASGRDTYNEQFF.

This chain joins TRBV7-2 and TRBJ1-1, with a weak D call TRBD1 (5 bases). The CDR3 spans 16 residues. From germline, CDR1 is SGHTA and CDR2 FQGNSA. V dropped 5 bases and J dropped 3 bases, with 19 bases sitting between them. Here the CDR3 reads CASSAPTRQGYTEAFF. The CDR3, as DNA: TGTGCCAGCAGCGCTCCCACCCGTCAGGGTTACACTGAAGCTTTCTTT.

The rearrangement uses TRBV2 and TRBJ1-4; the D is unclear. V was pared by 4 bases and J by 0 bases, with 9 bases between. This CDR3 has 15 residues. Germline CDR1 and CDR2: SNHLY and FYNNEI. The CDR3 DNA sequence: TGTGCCAGCAGTGGAACAGCCGCAACTAATGAAAAACTGTTTTTT. Protein sequence: CASSGTAATNEKLFF.

The J gene is TRBJ2-2, the V gene TRBV4-2, with 9 nucleotides matching TRBD1. Per germline, CDR1 LGHNA and CDR2 YNFKEQ. This CDR3 region has 15 residues. V trimming: 4 bases; J trimming: 4 bases; junction bases outside the gene matches: 4. In nucleotides, the CDR3 is TGTGCCAGCAGCCCCCGGGACAGGGCCACCGGGGAGCTGTTTTTT. The encoded protein is CASSPRDRATGELFF.

The rearrangement links TRBV19 to TRBJ2-2; 7 bases line up with TRBD2. From germline, CDR1 is LNHDA and CDR2 SQIVND (reference sequence). V lost 4 bases and J lost 2; bases outside the gene matches: 1. CDR3 size: 14 residues. The CDR3 loop is CASSSGGNTGELFF. The CDR3 DNA follows: TGTGCCAGTAGTAGCGGGGGAAACACCGGGGAGCTGTTTTTT.

This chain connects TRBV6-2 or TRBV6-3 to TRBJ2-7, with 8 positions matching TRBD1. The length of the CDR3 is 14 residues. Trimming cost V 4 bases and J 3 bases; bases outside gene matches: 5. The germline V gene has CDR1 MNHEY and CDR2 SVGEGT. CDR3: CASSLQGDFYEQYF. CDR3 coding DNA: TGTGCCAGCAGTTTACAGGGGGACTTCTACGAGCAGTACTTC.

This chain uses TRBV6-5 with TRBJ2-7, with a possible D match to TRBD2 (5 bases). The germline V and J ends were trimmed by 0 bases and 3 bases, with 15 bases remaining between them. CDR3 size: 16 residues. Germline lookup yields CDR1 MNHEY and CDR2 SVGAGI. The CDR3 nucleotides read TGTGCCAGCAGTTACTCTTTAGCAGCGGACCTCTACGAGCAGTACTTC. Protein: CASSYSLAADLYEQYF.

Only one count was recorded for this clone. The V gene is TRBV9, the J gene TRBJ2-7, with a possible D match to TRBD1 (6 bases). From germline, CDR1 is SGDLS and CDR2 YYNGEE. Trimming took off 2 bases at V and 4 bases at J, with 22 bases between the two ends. The CDR3 covers 17 residues. CDR3 region: CASSVSGAARGQYEQYF. The CDR3 region has the DNA TGTGCCAGCAGCGTTTCCGGAGCGGCAAGGGGACAATACGAGCAGTACTTC.

The genes are TRBV7-2 and TRBJ1-5; D might be TRBD1 (5 bases). Germline values: CDR1 SGHTA, CDR2 FQGNSA. The V end was cut by 5 bases, the J end by 4 bases, with 9 bases between. The CDR3 sequence is 13 residues long. The CDR3: CASSQRGNQPQHF. The CDR3 nucleotides read TGTGCCAGCAGCCAACGGGGGAATCAGCCCCAGCATTTT.

To note about this clone: Other DNA sequences in the sample encode the same CDR3. The chain recombines TRBV7-3 with TRBJ2-3; possibly TRBD1 for D (6 bases). CDR1 SGHTA and CDR2 FQGTGA come from the germline V gene. V dropped 2 bases and J dropped 0 bases, with 6 bases sitting between them. The CDR3 length is 14 residues. The DNA of the CDR3 is TGTGCCAGCAGCTTAGGGACAAGCACAGATACGCAGTATTTT. Protein: CASSLGTSTDTQYF.

The V and J genes are TRBV5-4 and TRBJ1-1, with D tentatively TRBD1 (6 bases). The germline V gene has CDR1 SGHNT and CDR2 YYREEE (reference sequence). The CDR3 consists of 16 residues. V was shortened by 6 bases and J by 3 bases, with 21 bases between the two germline ends. CDR3 amino acids: CASTNRGQLQDTEAFF. Here the CDR3 DNA reads TGTGCCAGCACCAACCGCGGACAGTTACAGGACACTGAAGCTTTCTTT.

This clone was found a few times. The chain joins TRBV6-2 or TRBV6-3 to TRBJ2-7; D possibly corresponds to TRBD2 (7 bases). This CDR3 spans 16 amino acids. The germline CDR1 and CDR2 sequences are MNHEY and SVGEGT. Between the trimmed V and J ends, which lost 0 bases and 0 bases, there was a span of 12 bases. The CDR3, as DNA: TGTGCCAGCAGTTACTCCACGGGGGGCCCCTCCTACGAGCAGTACTTC. It specifies CASSYSTGGPSYEQYF.

The chain joins TRBV6-4 to TRBJ2-1, with D possibly being TRBD1 (6 bases). With 3 bases removed from V and 0 bases from J, the gap between germline ends came to 9 bases. Germline CDR1 and CDR2: MRHNA and SNTAGT. The CDR3 spans 15 residues. CDR3 sequence reads: CASSDTGHSYNEQFF. DNA for the CDR3: TGTGCCAGCAGTGATACGGGACACTCCTACAATGAGCAGTTCTTC.

V and J are TRBV6-5 and TRBJ1-1; possibly TRBD1 for D (5 bases). V gave up 7 bases and J gave up 4 bases, with 10 bases separating them. CDR3 length: 12 amino acids. Germline lookup yields CDR1 MNHEY and CDR2 SVGAGI. The CDR3 protein is CASKNGGTEAFF. The CDR3 nucleotides are TGTGCCAGCAAAAACGGGGGCACTGAAGCTTTCTTT.

The rearrangement uses TRBV27 and TRBJ2-7; TRBD2 might be the D (5 bases). The germline V and J ends were trimmed by 7 bases and 3 bases, with 16 bases remaining between them. The CDR3 consists of 14 residues. Per the germline V gene, CDR1 is MNHEY and CDR2 is SMNVEV (reference sequence). The CDR3 sequence: CASNPEGPNYEQYF. DNA for the CDR3: TGTGCCAGCAATCCAGAGGGCCCCAACTACGAGCAGTACTTC.

The chain carries TRBV6-5 and TRBJ2-1; 8 bases match TRBD2. With 4 bases clipped from V and 6 bases from J, the junction kept 5 bases outside the gene matches. The V gene's germline CDR1 is MNHEY and CDR2 SVGAGI. This CDR3 is built from 14 residues. Written as DNA, the CDR3 is TGTGCCAGCAGTTCGGGACTAGTGAGCAATGAGCAGTTCTTC. This gives the protein CASSSGLVSNEQFF.

The chain couples TRBV19 to TRBJ2-5, with 7 bases that match TRBD2. The CDR3 sequence is 15 residues long. J gave up 1 base and V 3 bases, and 5 bases lay outside the gene matches. Germline V lookup: CDR1 LNHDA, CDR2 SQIVND (reference sequence). This CDR3 is CASSMGGRTQETQYF. In nucleotides, the CDR3 is TGTGCCAGTAGTATGGGCGGGAGAACCCAAGAGACCCAGTACTTC. Full variable domain (outside the CDR3, taken from reference TRBV19 and TRBJ2-5): DGGITQSPKYLFRKEGQNVTLSCEQNLNHDAMYWYRQDPGQGLRLIYYSQIVNDFQKGDIAEGYSVSREKKESFPLTVTSAQKNPTAFYLCASSMGGRTQETQYFGPGTRLLVL.